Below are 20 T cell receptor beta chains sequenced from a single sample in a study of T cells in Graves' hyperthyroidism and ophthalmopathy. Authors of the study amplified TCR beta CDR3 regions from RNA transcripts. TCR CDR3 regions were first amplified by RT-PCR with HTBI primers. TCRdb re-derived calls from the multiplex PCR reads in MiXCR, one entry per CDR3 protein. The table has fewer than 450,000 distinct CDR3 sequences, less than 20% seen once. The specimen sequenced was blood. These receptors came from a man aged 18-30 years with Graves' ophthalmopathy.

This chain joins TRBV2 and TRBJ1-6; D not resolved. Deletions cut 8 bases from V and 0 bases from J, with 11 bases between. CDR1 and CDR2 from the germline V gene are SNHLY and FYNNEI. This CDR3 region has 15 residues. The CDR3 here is CASFVDRSYNSPLHF. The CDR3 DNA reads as TGTGCCAGCTTCGTAGACCGCTCCTATAATTCACCCCTCCACTTT.

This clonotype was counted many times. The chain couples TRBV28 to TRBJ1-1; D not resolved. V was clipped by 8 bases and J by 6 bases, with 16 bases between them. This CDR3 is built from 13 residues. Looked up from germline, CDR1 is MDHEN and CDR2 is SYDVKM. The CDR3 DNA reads TGTGCCAGCGTAAAGGGAGGTCCGGCTGAAGCTTTCTTT. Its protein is CASVKGGPAEAFF.

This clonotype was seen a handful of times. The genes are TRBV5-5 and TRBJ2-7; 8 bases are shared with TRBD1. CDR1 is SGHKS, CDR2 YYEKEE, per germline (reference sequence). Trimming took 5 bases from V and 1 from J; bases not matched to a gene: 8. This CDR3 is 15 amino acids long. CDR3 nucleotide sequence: TGTGCCAGCAGGGTGACCGGGACAGGTTCCTACGAGCAGTACTTC. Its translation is CASRVTGTGSYEQYF.

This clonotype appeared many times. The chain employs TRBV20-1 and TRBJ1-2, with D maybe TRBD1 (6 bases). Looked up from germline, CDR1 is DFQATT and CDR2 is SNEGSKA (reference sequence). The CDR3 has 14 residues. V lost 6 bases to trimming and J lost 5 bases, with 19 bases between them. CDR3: CSAENRAFGYGYTF. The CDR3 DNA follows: TGCAGTGCGGAGAACAGGGCCTTTGGGTATGGCTACACCTTC.

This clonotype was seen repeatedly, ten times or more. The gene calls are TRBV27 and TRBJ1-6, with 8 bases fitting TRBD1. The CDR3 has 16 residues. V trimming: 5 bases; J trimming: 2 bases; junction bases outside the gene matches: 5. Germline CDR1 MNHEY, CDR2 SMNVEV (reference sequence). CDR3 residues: CASSGQGEAYNSPLHF. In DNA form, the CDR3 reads TGTGCCAGCAGTGGACAGGGAGAGGCCTATAATTCACCCCTCCACTTT.

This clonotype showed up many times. As DNA, the CDR3 is TGTGCCAGCAGTTTACGGACAGGGAACACATATAATTCACCCCTCCACTTT. This sequence encodes CASSLRTGNTYNSPLHF. The chain employs TRBV27 and TRBJ1-6; 8 bases are a match to TRBD1. This CDR3 comprises 17 residues. Germline trimming cut 2 bases from V and 4 bases from J; bases unmatched to any gene: 7. CDR1 and CDR2 from the germline V gene are MNHEY and SMNVEV (reference sequence).

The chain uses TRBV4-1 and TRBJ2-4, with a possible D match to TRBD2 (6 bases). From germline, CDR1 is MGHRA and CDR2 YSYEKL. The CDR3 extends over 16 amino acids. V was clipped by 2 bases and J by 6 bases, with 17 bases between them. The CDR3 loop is CASSQLHSGWGNIQYF. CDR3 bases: TGCGCCAGCAGCCAACTCCATAGCGGCTGGGGAAACATTCAGTACTTC.

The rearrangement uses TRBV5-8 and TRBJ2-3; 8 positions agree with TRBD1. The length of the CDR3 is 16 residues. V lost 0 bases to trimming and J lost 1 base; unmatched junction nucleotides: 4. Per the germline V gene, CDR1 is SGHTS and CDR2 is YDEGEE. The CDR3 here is CASSLAATGGTDTQYF. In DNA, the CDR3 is TGTGCCAGCAGCTTGGCCGCGACAGGGGGCACAGATACGCAGTATTTT.

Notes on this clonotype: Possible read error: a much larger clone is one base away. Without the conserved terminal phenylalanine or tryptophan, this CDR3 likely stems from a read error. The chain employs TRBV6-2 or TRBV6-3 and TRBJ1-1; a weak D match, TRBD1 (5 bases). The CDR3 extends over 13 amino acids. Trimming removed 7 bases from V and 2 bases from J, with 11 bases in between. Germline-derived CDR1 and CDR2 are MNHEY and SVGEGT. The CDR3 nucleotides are TGTGCCAGCAATAGCGGGGCTAACACTGAAGCTTTCCTT. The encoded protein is CASNSGANTEAFL.

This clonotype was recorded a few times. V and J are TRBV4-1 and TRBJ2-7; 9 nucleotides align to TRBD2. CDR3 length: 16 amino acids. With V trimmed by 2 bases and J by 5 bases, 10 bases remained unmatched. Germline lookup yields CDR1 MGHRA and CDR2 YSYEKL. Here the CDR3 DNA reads TGCGCCAGCAGCCAACCCTCCAGCGGGGGGTACAACGAGCAGTACTTC. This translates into CASSQPSSGGYNEQYF.

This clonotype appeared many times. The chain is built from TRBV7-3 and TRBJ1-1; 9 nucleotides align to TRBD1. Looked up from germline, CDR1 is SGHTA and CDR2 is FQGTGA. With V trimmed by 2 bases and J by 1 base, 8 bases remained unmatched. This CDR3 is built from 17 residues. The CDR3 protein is CASSLASGTGSNTEAFF. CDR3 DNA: TGTGCCAGCAGCTTAGCGTCCGGGACAGGGTCGAACACTGAAGCTTTCTTT.

CDR3: CASSPGESSPLHF. As DNA, the CDR3 is TGTGCCAGCAGCCCAGGGGAATCTTCACCCCTCCACTTT. This chain uses TRBV14 with TRBJ1-6, with D perhaps TRBD1 (6 bases). The germline V gene has CDR1 SGHDN and CDR2 FVKESK. The V and J ends lost 4 bases and 9 bases respectively, with 10 bases between them. The CDR3 consists of 13 residues.

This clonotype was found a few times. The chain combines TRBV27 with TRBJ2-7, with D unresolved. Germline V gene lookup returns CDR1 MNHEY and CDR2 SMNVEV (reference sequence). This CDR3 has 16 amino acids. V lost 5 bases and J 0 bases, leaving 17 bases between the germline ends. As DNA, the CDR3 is TGTGCCAGCAGTCCCACTATGGACCGACGCTCCTACGAGCAGTACTTC. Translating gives CASSPTMDRRSYEQYF.

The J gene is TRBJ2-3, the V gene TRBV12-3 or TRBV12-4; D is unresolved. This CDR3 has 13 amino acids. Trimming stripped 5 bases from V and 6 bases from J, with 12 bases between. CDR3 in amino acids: CASSSSSGDTQYF. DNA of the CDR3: TGTGCCAGCAGTAGTAGTAGTGGGGATACGCAGTATTTT.

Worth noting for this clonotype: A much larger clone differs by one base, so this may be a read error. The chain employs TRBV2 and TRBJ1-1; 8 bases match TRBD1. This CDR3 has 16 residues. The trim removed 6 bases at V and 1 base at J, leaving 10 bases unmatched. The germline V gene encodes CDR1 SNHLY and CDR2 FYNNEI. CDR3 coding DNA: TGTGCCAGCAGCGCCCACCGGGACAGGCAGAACACTGAAGCTTTCTTT. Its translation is CASSAHRDRQNTEAFF.

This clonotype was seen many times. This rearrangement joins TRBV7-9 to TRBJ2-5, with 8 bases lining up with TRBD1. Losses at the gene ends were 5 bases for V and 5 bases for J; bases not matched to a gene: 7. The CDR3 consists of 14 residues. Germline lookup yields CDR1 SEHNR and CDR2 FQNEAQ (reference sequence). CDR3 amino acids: CASSRDRSRETQYF. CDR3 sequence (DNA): TGTGCCAGCAGCCGGGACAGGTCCCGGGAGACCCAGTACTTC. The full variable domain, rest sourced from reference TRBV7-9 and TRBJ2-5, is DTGVSQNPRHKITKRGQNVTFRCDPISEHNRLYWYRQTLGQGPEFLTYFQNEAQLEKSRLLSDRFSAERPKGSFSTLEIQRTEQGDSAMYLCASSRDRSRETQYFGPGTRLLVL.

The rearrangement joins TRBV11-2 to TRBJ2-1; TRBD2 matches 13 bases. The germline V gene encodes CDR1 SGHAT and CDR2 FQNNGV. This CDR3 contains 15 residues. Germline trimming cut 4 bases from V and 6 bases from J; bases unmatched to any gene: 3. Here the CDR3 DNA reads TGTGCCAGCAGCTCACTAGCGGGAGGGGGCAATGAGCAGTTCTTC. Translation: CASSSLAGGGNEQFF.

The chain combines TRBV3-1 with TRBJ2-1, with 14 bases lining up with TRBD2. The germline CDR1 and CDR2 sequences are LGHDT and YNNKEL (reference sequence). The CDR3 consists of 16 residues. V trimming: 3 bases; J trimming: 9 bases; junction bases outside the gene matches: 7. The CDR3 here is CASSHRTSGGRGEQFF. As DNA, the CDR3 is TGTGCCAGCAGCCACCGGACTAGCGGGGGGCGGGGTGAGCAGTTCTTC.

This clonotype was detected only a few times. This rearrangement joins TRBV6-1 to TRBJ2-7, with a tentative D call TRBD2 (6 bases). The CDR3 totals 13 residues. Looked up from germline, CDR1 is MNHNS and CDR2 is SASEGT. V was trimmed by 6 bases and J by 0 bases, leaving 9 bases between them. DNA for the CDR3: TGTGCCAGCAGACCGGGACTCTCCTACGAGCAGTACTTC. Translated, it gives CASRPGLSYEQYF.

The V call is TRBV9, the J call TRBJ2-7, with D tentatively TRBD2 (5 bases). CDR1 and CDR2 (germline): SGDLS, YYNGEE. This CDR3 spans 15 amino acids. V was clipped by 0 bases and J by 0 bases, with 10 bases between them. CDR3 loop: CASSVGGSFSYEQYF. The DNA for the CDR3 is TGTGCCAGCAGCGTAGGAGGGTCTTTCTCCTACGAGCAGTACTTC.